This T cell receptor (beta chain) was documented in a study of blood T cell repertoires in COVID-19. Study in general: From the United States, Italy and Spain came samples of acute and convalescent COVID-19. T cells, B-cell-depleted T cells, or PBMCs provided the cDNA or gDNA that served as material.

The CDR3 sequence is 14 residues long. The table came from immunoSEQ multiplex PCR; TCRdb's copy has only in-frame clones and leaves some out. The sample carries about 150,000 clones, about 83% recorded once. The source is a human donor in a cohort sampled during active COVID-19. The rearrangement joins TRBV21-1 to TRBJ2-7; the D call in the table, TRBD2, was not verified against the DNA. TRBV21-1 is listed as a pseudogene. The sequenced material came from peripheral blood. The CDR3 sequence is CASSKVEGSYEQYF. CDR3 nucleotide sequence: TGTGCCAGCAGCAAAGTGGAAGGGAGCTACGAGCAGTACTTC.